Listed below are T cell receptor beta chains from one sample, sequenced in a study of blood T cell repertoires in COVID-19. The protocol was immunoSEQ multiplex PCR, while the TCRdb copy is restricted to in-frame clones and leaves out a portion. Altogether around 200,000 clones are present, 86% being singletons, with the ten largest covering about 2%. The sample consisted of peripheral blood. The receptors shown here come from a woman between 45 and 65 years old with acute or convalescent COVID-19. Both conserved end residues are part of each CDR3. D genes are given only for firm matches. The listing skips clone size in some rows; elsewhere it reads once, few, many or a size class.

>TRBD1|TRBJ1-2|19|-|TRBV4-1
TGCGCCAGCAGCCAAGGACCCGGGACAGGGGAGGGCGTTGACTATGGCTACACCTTC
CASSQGPGTGEGVDYGYTF
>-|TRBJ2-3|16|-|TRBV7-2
TGTGCCAGCAGCTTCCGATGGGGGAGGAGCACAGATACGCAGTATTTT
CASSFRWGRSTDTQYF
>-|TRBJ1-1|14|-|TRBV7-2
TGTGCCAGCAGCTGGACCGGGGGGAACACTGAAGCTTTCTTT
CASSWTGGNTEAFF
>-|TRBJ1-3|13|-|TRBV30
TGTGCCTGGAGTTACAGTCCTGGAAACACCATATATTTT
CAWSYSPGNTIYF
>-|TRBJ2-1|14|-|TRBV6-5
TGTGCCAGCGCCGCTAGCCCTCCACCCTATGAGCAGTTCTTC
CASAASPPPYEQFF
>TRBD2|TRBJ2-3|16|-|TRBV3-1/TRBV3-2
TGTGCCAGCAGACTGACTACCGGGACTACGGGGGATACGCAGTATTTT
CASRLTTGTTGDTQYF
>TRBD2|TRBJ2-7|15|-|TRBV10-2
TGCGCCAGCAGTTTCCTCGCGGGGGGGCAGTACGAGCAGTACTTC
CASSFLAGGQYEQYF
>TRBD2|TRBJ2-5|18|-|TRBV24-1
TGTGCCACCAGTGACCCCTCCGGGACTAGCGGGGGGATGCAGACCCAGTACTTC
CATSDPSGTSGGMQTQYF
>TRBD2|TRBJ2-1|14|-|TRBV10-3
TGTGCCATCAGTGCGGCGGGAGGGTACAATGAGCAGTTCTTC
CAISAAGGYNEQFF
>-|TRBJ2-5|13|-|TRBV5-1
TGCGCCAGCAGCTTGTACGGGCAAGAGACCCAGTACTTC
CASSLYGQETQYF
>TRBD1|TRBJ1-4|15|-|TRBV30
TGTGCCTGGAGTACCCAGGGGGCGGCTAATGAAAAACTGTTTTTT
CAWSTQGAANEKLFF
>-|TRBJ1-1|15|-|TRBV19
TGTGCCAGTTTTCGTGGGGGCTTAGGGGACACTGAAGCTTTCTTT
CASFRGGLGDTEAFF
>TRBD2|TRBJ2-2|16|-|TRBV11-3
TGTGCCAGCAGCTGGGGACTAGCGGGGGGAGTCGGGGAGCTGTTTTTT
CASSWGLAGGVGELFF
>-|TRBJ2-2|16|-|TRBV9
TGTGCCAGCAGCCCTCGGGGACAAACAAGGACCGGGGAGCTGTTTTTT
CASSPRGQTRTGELFF
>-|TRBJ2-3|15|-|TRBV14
TGTGCCAGCAGCCTCCAGGGATGGAGCACAGATACGCAGTATTTT
CASSLQGWSTDTQYF
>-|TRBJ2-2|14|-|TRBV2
TGTGCCAGCAGCTTGGGGCTTATCACCGGGGAGCTGTTTTTT
CASSLGLITGELFF
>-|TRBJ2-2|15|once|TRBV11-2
TGTGCCAGCAGCTCTGGGACTCCTCTCCCCGGGGAGCTGTTTTTT
CASSSGTPLPGELFF
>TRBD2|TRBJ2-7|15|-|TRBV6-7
TGTGCCAGCAGGGATGGACTAGCGGTTTCCTACGAGCAGTACTTC
CASRDGLAVSYEQYF
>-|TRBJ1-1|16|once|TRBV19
TGTGCCAGTAGTATAGCCCGGGACTTTGGTTTCACTGAAGCTTTCTTT
CASSIARDFGFTEAFF
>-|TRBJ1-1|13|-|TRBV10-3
TGTGCCACCCTAGAGGCCCCAAACACTGAAGCTTTCTTT
CATLEAPNTEAFF
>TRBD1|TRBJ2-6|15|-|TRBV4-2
TGTGCCAGCAGCCGCCAGGGGGCTGGGGCCAACGTCCTGACTTTC
CASSRQGAGANVLTF
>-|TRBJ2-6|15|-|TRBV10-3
TGTGCCTCAGGGGCGACGGACTCTGGGGCCAACGTCCTGACTTTC
CASGATDSGANVLTF
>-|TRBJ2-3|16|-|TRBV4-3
TGCGCCAGCAGCCAATCGATAGCAGTCAGCACAGATACGCAGTATTTT
CASSQSIAVSTDTQYF
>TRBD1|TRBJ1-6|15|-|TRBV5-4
TGTGCCAGCAGCGGAACAGGGGTCCCTAATTCACCCCTCCACTTT
CASSGTGVPNSPLHF
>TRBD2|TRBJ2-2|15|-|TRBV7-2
TGTGCCAGCAGCTTTCGCGGGGGGTACACCGGGGAGCTGTTTTTT
CASSFRGGYTGELFF
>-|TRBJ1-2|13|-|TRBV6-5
TGTGCCAGCAGTTACGGGCGGGTAGATGGCTACACCTTC
CASSYGRVDGYTF
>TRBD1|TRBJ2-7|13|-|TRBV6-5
TGTGCCAGCAGGACAGGGCAAACCTACGAGCAGTACTTC
CASRTGQTYEQYF
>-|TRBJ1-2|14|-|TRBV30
TGTGCCTGGAGTGGTAGCGTCTTTAACTATGGCTACACCTTC
CAWSGSVFNYGYTF
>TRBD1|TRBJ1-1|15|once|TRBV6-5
TGTGCCAGCATTATCGGTATAGGGGGCGCGGGTGAAGCTTTCTTT
CASIIGIGGAGEAFF